This TCR beta chain is drawn from a study of early stage breast cancer tumors. Overall study context: Each sample averaged around 9.4-fold read coverage. Study-level results: Tumors had roughly 2.5-fold higher T cell density and higher clonality than adjacent normal breast tissue.

Each sample had two DNA replicates, about 0.5 ug blood or 1.5 ug tissue. Assay: immunoSEQ multiplex PCR; the TCRdb copy retains only in-frame clones and omits some. The sample lists around 30,000 clones; approximately 75% were seen once. This CDR3 region has 15 residues. CDR1 and CDR2 from the germline V gene are MNHEY and SVGAGI. V lost 0 bases, J lost 5 bases, and 14 bases lay in between. Regarding this clone: The antigen is undetermined.

The V call is TRBV6-5, the J call TRBJ2-7, with a possible D match to TRBD1 (6 bases). Specimen: blood. The sequence was obtained from a person aged 45 to 59 with breast cancer. The CDR3 DNA is TGTGCCAGCAGTTACTCGAATGCAGGGGACCACGAGCAGTACTTC. The encoded protein is CASSYSNAGDHEQYF.